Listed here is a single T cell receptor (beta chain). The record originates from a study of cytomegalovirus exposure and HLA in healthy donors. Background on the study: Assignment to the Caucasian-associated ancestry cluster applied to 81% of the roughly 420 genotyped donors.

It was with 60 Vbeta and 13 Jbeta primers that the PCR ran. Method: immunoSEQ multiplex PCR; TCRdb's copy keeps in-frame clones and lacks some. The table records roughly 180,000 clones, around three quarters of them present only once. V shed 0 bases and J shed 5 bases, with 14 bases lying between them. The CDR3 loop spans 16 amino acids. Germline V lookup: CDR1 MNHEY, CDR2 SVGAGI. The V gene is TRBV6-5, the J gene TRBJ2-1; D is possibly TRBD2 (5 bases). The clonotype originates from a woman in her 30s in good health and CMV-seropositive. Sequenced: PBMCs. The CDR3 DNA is TGTGCCAGCAGTTACTCGGGTGAGGAGGTCAACAATGAGCAGTTCTTC. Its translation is CASSYSGEEVNNEQFF.